These T cell receptor beta chains were read from a single sample in a study of blood T cells in healthy people across ages. Each CDR3 protein is one row after TCRdb ran MiXCR on the 5' RACE reads. The sample has around 710,000 distinct CDR3 sequences, about 42% seen once. Sequencing used blood. The receptors originated from a woman in her sixties or seventies in good health. The CDR3 runs from the conserved cysteine through the conserved F or W. A D gene is named only where the DNA matches it firmly. Clone size is given for some rows only: seen once, a few or many times, or a class if the clone is expanded.

TRBV7-2,TRBJ2-5,-,14,-,CASSPSTFQETQYF,TGTGCCAGCAGCCCCAGTACTTTCCAAGAGACCCAGTACTTC
TRBV10-3,TRBJ1-3,-,15,-,CAITESSGGGNTIYF,TGTGCCATCACTGAGTCCTCCGGAGGTGGAAACACCATATATTTT
TRBV2,TRBJ2-5,-,11,-,CASTQQEAQYF,TGTGCCAGCACCCAGCAAGAGGCCCAGTACTTC
TRBV29-1,TRBJ2-1,-,13,-,CSVEGLSAGEQFF,TGCAGCGTGGAAGGACTCTCGGCAGGGGAGCAGTTCTTC
TRBV4-3,TRBJ2-7,TRBD2,16,-,CASSQVRGLAGTEQYF,TGCGCCAGCAGCCAAGTCCGAGGACTAGCGGGAACCGAGCAGTACTTC
TRBV29-1,TRBJ2-4,TRBD1,14,-,CSVVRTGFLYERYF,TGCAGCGTTGTAAGGACAGGGTTTCTCTACGAGCGGTACTTC
TRBV29-1,TRBJ1-1,-,13,-,CSGWRALNTEAFF,TGCAGCGGATGGAGGGCTCTGAACACTGAAGCTTTCTTT
TRBV2,TRBJ2-7,TRBD2,16,-,CASSSSGRIFKVEQYF,TGTGCCAGCAGTTCTAGCGGGAGAATATTTAAGGTAGAGCAGTACTTC
TRBV20-1,TRBJ2-1,-,15,many,CSASSWERWSNEQFF,TGCAGTGCTAGTTCGTGGGAGAGGTGGTCCAATGAGCAGTTCTTC
TRBV18,TRBJ2-3,TRBD1,14,few,CASLTGANTDTQYF,TGTGCCAGCTTGACAGGGGCAAACACAGATACGCAGTATTTT
TRBV28,TRBJ1-4,-,14,-,CASSLEGRNEKLFF,TGTGCCAGCAGTTTGGAGGGGCGTAATGAAAAACTGTTTTTT
TRBV29-1,TRBJ1-1,TRBD1,13,many,CSVDNRGRTEAFF,TGCAGCGTTGACAACAGGGGGCGGACTGAAGCTTTCTTT
TRBV28,TRBJ1-4,-,14,few,CASRSGTTNEKLFF,TGTGCCAGCAGATCCGGGACAACTAATGAAAAACTGTTTTTT
TRBV2,TRBJ2-7,TRBD1,15,-,CASGDRDRSSYEQYF,TGTGCCAGCGGGGACCGGGACAGGTCTTCCTACGAGCAGTACTTC
TRBV20-1,TRBJ2-7,-,14,-,CSANRQEVSYEQYF,TGCAGTGCTAACCGACAGGAGGTCTCCTACGAGCAGTACTTC
TRBV6-6,TRBJ2-3,TRBD2,15,many,CASSLLAGVGDTQYF,TGTGCCAGCAGTTTACTAGCGGGGGTAGGAGATACGCAGTATTTT
TRBV9,TRBJ1-2,-,16,once,CASSVESGTATYGYTF,TGTGCCAGCAGCGTAGAGTCGGGTACAGCGACATATGGCTACACCTTC
TRBV6-2/TRBV6-3,TRBJ1-1,TRBD1,14,-,CASRKDRGLVEAFF,TGTGCCAGCAGAAAAGACAGGGGTTTGGTTGAAGCTTTCTTT
TRBV29-1,TRBJ2-3,-,10,-,CSAHTDTQYF,TGCAGCGCCCACACAGATACGCAGTATTTT
TRBV7-3,TRBJ2-3,-,14,-,CASSSTRLSDTQYF,TGTGCCAGCAGCTCTACCCGTCTCTCGGATACGCAGTATTTT
TRBV7-9,TRBJ2-7,-,12,-,CASSPTGCEQYF,TGTGCCAGCAGCCCCACAGGGTGCGAGCAGTACTTC
TRBV7-2,TRBJ2-2,-,16,-,CASNPKPSANGGELFF,TGTGCCAGCAACCCTAAGCCCTCGGCAAATGGCGGGGAGCTGTTTTTT
TRBV7-9,TRBJ1-1,TRBD1,16,few,CASSPTGTGLGTEAFF,TGTGCCAGCAGCCCTACCGGGACAGGGTTGGGCACTGAAGCTTTCTTT
TRBV20-1,TRBJ1-2,-,15,-,CSARDSPGRDYGYTF,TGCAGTGCTAGAGATTCCCCGGGGAGGGACTATGGCTACACCTTC
TRBV15,TRBJ1-4,-,16,-,CATSRDVSGGHEKLFF,TGTGCCACCAGCAGAGATGTGTCGGGAGGTCATGAAAAACTGTTTTTT
TRBV3-1,TRBJ2-2,TRBD1,14,-,CASNRQGDTGELFF,TGTGCCAGCAACCGACAGGGGGACACCGGGGAGCTGTTTTTT
TRBV9,TRBJ2-3,-,16,-,CASSVNSAGSTDTQYF,TGTGCCAGCAGCGTAAACTCGGCAGGGTCCACAGATACGCAGTATTTT
TRBV20-1,TRBJ2-1,-,16,-,CSARDQAGAHYNEQFF,TGCAGTGCTAGAGATCAGGCGGGGGCCCACTACAATGAGCAGTTCTTC
TRBV5-1,TRBJ2-1,TRBD2,15,-,CASSSLAGAPQEQFF,TGCGCCAGCAGCTCACTAGCGGGAGCACCCCAAGAGCAGTTCTTC
TRBV6-1,TRBJ2-7,TRBD2,15,-,CASSDSLAGGYEQYF,TGTGCCAGCAGTGATTCTTTAGCGGGGGGCTACGAGCAGTACTTC
TRBV5-1,TRBJ2-1,-,15,-,CASSSEGAGTYEQFF,TGCGCCAGCAGCTCCGAAGGGGCCGGAACCTATGAGCAGTTCTTC
TRBV10-3,TRBJ2-1,-,17,many,CAISESILAGSYNEQFF,TGTGCCATCAGTGAGTCCATACTAGCAGGCTCCTACAATGAGCAGTTCTTC
TRBV28,TRBJ2-3,TRBD2,15,-,CASSLTSGVADTQYF,TGTGCCAGCAGCCTCACTAGCGGTGTCGCAGATACGCAGTATTTT
TRBV29-1,TRBJ2-7,-,14,once,CSVVGAGGSYEQYF,TGCAGCGTCGTCGGGGCAGGTGGCTCCTACGAGCAGTACTTC
TRBV30,TRBJ2-1,TRBD2,16,once,CAWSRRGGLTYNEQFF,TGTGCCTGGAGTCGGCGGGGGGGCCTCACATACAATGAGCAGTTCTTC
TRBV6-5,TRBJ2-1,TRBD1,16,few,CASFSAGDSSYNEQFF,TGTGCCAGCTTTAGCGCCGGGGACAGCTCCTACAATGAGCAGTTCTTC
TRBV5-1,TRBJ2-7,-,15,many,CASSFQGDLTYEQYF,TGCGCCAGCAGCTTTCAGGGTGATCTCACCTACGAGCAGTACTTC
TRBV5-6,TRBJ1-1,TRBD1,17,-,CASSPRTGRTSNTEAFF,TGTGCCAGCAGCCCAAGGACAGGGCGCACTTCGAACACTGAAGCTTTCTTT
TRBV25-1,TRBJ2-1,-,14,once,CASTPGLHQETQFF,TGTGCCAGCACACCGGGACTCCACCAAGAGACCCAGTTCTTC
TRBV5-1,TRBJ2-7,-,15,few,CASSLNQDQFHEQYF,TGCGCCAGCAGCTTGAACCAGGACCAATTCCACGAGCAGTACTTC
TRBV24-1,TRBJ2-3,-,15,-,CATSDPDGEMDTQYF,TGTGCCACCAGTGATCCGGACGGGGAGATGGATACGCAGTATTTT
TRBV27,TRBJ1-2,TRBD1,15,few,CASSTRGQETYGYTF,TGTGCCAGCAGTACCAGGGGACAGGAAACCTATGGCTACACCTTC
TRBV6-6,TRBJ2-3,-,16,-,CASSYVRSRRTDTQYF,TGTGCCAGCAGTTACGTCAGGAGTCGCCGGACAGATACGCAGTATTTT
TRBV5-6,TRBJ2-5,-,14,-,CASSPWVSGETQYF,TGTGCCAGCAGCCCCTGGGTCTCCGGAGAGACCCAGTACTTC
TRBV29-1,TRBJ1-2,-,13,-,CSVAGGEGWGYTF,TGCAGCGTTGCTGGGGGCGAAGGCTGGGGCTACACCTTC
TRBV7-9,TRBJ1-1,-,14,-,CACSPGVKNTEAFF,TGTGCCTGCAGCCCAGGGGTAAAAAACACTGAAGCTTTCTTT
TRBV20-1,TRBJ2-5,TRBD2,12,many,CSARREIETQYF,TGCAGCGCAAGGCGGGAGATAGAGACCCAGTACTTC
TRBV28,TRBJ2-2,TRBD2,17,-,CASSLWGMTSLTGELFF,TGTGCCAGCAGTTTATGGGGGATGACTAGCCTCACCGGGGAGCTGTTTTTT
TRBV5-1,TRBJ1-5,TRBD1,14,-,CASSWGQASRPQHF,TGCGCCAGCAGCTGGGGACAGGCCTCCAGGCCCCAGCATTTT
TRBV27,TRBJ2-7,TRBD1,15,-,CASSDGQGGFVEQYF,TGTGCCAGCAGTGACGGACAGGGCGGGTTTGTTGAGCAGTACTTC
TRBV7-9,TRBJ2-7,-,11,-,CATRNYNEQYF,TGTGCCACTAGAAATTACAATGAGCAGTACTTC
TRBV20-1,TRBJ2-7,TRBD1,14,-,CSAYGQENFYEQYF,TGCAGTGCTTATGGACAGGAGAACTTCTACGAGCAGTACTTC
TRBV20-1,TRBJ2-7,TRBD2,14,-,CSASGTSPMGEQYF,TGCAGTGCTTCCGGGACTAGTCCGATGGGGGAGCAGTACTTC
TRBV24-1,TRBJ2-6,-,14,-,CATSDPTKVHVLTF,TGTGCCACCAGTGATCCAACGAAGGTTCACGTCCTGACTTTC
TRBV12-3/TRBV12-4,TRBJ1-6,-,18,-,CASTRGRDTLIGNSPLHF,TGTGCCAGCACCCGGGGTCGGGACACATTGATTGGGAATTCACCCCTCCACTTT